A selection of T cell receptor beta chains follows, all from one sample in a study of cytomegalovirus exposure and HLA in healthy donors. The data were produced by immunoSEQ multiplex PCR, yet TCRdb's version contains in-frame clones alone and is incomplete. This table holds 130,000 or so clones, 89% found once. Sequenced: PBMCs. Receptors originate from a woman aged 18-35 years in good health and CMV-seronegative. Each CDR3 is given with its conserved first and last residue. A D gene is named only where the DNA matches it firmly. Where a row states a size, it is once, few, many or the class of an expanded clone; other rows omit it.

clone_size	v_call	j_call	d_call	cdr3_aa	cdr3_nt
.	TRBV4-1	TRBJ1-2	.	CASSQAPGWGYTF	TGCGCCAGCAGCCAAGCTCCAGGGTGGGGCTACACCTTC
.	TRBV5-1	TRBJ2-1	.	CASSFGQVNNEQFF	TGCGCCAGCAGCTTTGGGCAGGTAAACAATGAGCAGTTCTTC
.	TRBV2	TRBJ2-5	.	CASLWGQGFTETQYF	TGTGCCAGCCTTTGGGGGCAGGGCTTTACGGAGACCCAGTACTTC
.	TRBV6-5	TRBJ2-7	.	CASSYSDSYEQYF	TGTGCCAGCAGTTACTCTGACAGCTACGAGCAGTACTTC
.	TRBV6-1	TRBJ1-5	TRBD1	CATSGQPRGQPQHF	TGTGCCACATCGGGACAGCCACGAGGTCAGCCCCAGCATTTT
.	TRBV4-1	TRBJ1-1	.	CASINVDKNTEAFF	TGCGCCAGCATCAACGTGGACAAGAACACTGAAGCTTTCTTT
.	TRBV6-1	TRBJ2-3	.	CATVRQVSTDTQYF	TGTGCCACCGTTCGACAGGTCAGCACAGATACGCAGTATTTT
.	TRBV7-8	TRBJ1-6	TRBD1	CATTSQGGIYNSPLHF	TGTGCCACCACCTCCCAGGGGGGAATTTATAATTCACCCCTCCACTTT
.	TRBV9	TRBJ1-1	TRBD1	CASSGNRGMNTEAFF	TGTGCCAGCAGCGGCAACAGGGGAATGAACACTGAAGCTTTCTTT
once	TRBV29-1	TRBJ1-1	.	CSVDPQNTEAFF	TGCAGCGTTGATCCCCAGAACACTGAAGCTTTCTTT
.	TRBV4-2	TRBJ1-2	.	CASSQGRSVNYGYTF	TGTGCCAGCAGCCAGGGGAGATCGGTTAACTATGGCTACACCTTC
.	TRBV18	TRBJ2-2	.	CASSPPLTGELFF	TGTGCCAGCTCACCACCTCTAACCGGGGAGCTGTTTTTT
.	TRBV5-1	TRBJ1-5	.	CASSLVGGDQPQHF	TGCGCCAGCAGCTTGGTAGGGGGGGACCAGCCCCAGCATTTT
once	TRBV5-1	TRBJ1-1	.	CASSFTDRETEAFF	TGCGCCAGCAGCTTCACGGACAGAGAAACTGAAGCTTTCTTT
.	TRBV6-6	TRBJ2-5	TRBD1	CASSQTGDGETQYF	TGTGCCAGCAGCCAGACAGGGGACGGTGAGACCCAGTACTTC
.	TRBV4-2	TRBJ1-1	.	CASSQAIAGSEAFF	TGTGCCAGCAGCCAAGCCATTGCCGGGAGTGAAGCTTTCTTT
.	TRBV4-1	TRBJ1-2	TRBD1	CASSPDYNRGLNSYGYTF	TGCGCCAGCAGTCCTGACTACAACAGGGGGTTAAACTCCTATGGCTACACCTTC
.	TRBV6-5	TRBJ1-2	TRBD1	CASSLTGGEHGYTF	TGTGCCAGCAGTTTGACAGGGGGAGAACATGGCTACACCTTC
.	TRBV6-5	TRBJ1-4	TRBD1	CASSYAGGGEKLFF	TGTGCCAGCAGTTACGCAGGGGGCGGCGAAAAACTGTTTTTT
.	TRBV2	TRBJ2-5	.	CASTLAIEETQYF	TGTGCCAGCACGTTAGCGATAGAAGAGACCCAGTACTTC
.	TRBV5-6	TRBJ1-5	.	CASSGRGQPQHF	TGTGCCAGCAGCGGGAGGGGTCAGCCCCAGCATTTT
.	TRBV6-5	TRBJ1-1	.	CASRPVRGWAFF	TGTGCCAGCAGGCCAGTTCGGGGTTGGGCTTTCTTT
.	TRBV19	TRBJ2-7	TRBD2	CATPSNILLAGAIHEQYF	TGTGCCACCCCCAGTAATATCCTTTTAGCGGGGGCCATCCACGAGCAGTACTTC
.	TRBV7-9	TRBJ1-2	TRBD1	CASSHYRDRDEKNGYTF	TGTGCCAGCAGCCATTACCGGGACAGGGACGAAAAGAATGGCTACACCTTC
.	TRBV5-4	TRBJ1-5	.	CASRPRRWGYSNQPQHF	TGTGCCAGCAGGCCTCGTAGGTGGGGCTATAGCAATCAGCCCCAGCATTTT
.	TRBV5-1	TRBJ1-1	.	CASIQQEGTEAFF	TGCGCCAGCATACAACAGGAAGGCACTGAAGCTTTCTTT
.	TRBV4-1	TRBJ2-7	.	CASSQWFRGSYEQYF	TGCGCCAGCAGCCAATGGTTTCGAGGCTCCTACGAGCAGTACTTC
.	TRBV27	TRBJ1-1	.	CASSSRGSLGRTEAFF	TGTGCCAGCAGTTCCAGGGGATCATTAGGTCGAACTGAAGCTTTCTTT
few	TRBV10-1	TRBJ2-3	TRBD2	CASSESSGGASDTQYF	TGCGCCAGCAGTGAGTCCAGCGGGGGGGCCTCAGATACGCAGTATTTT
once	TRBV18	TRBJ2-1	TRBD2	CASRLTSGGFNEQFF	TGTGCCAGCCGACTGACTAGCGGGGGGTTCAATGAGCAGTTCTTC
.	TRBV9	TRBJ2-1	.	CASSVQDRNEQFF	TGTGCCAGCAGCGTACAGGATCGCAATGAGCAGTTCTTC
.	TRBV7-7	TRBJ2-7	TRBD1	CASSPPPGQGTYEQYF	TGTGCCAGCAGCCCACCCCCGGGACAGGGTACCTACGAGCAGTACTTC
.	TRBV4-1	TRBJ2-2	.	CASSQNHQTGELFF	TGCGCCAGCAGCCAGAATCATCAGACCGGGGAGCTGTTTTTT
few	TRBV9	TRBJ1-1	.	CASSAQGRDREAFF	TGTGCCAGCAGCGCCCAGGGCCGAGACAGGGAAGCTTTCTTT
.	TRBV9	TRBJ1-6	.	CASSRQFLNSPLHF	TGTGCCAGCAGTCGACAGTTCCTTAATTCACCCCTCCACTTT
.	TRBV6-5	TRBJ2-7	.	CASTNGFYEQYF	TGTGCCTCAACGAATGGCTTCTACGAGCAGTACTTC
.	TRBV5-1	TRBJ1-2	TRBD1	CASSPRQGADGYTF	TGCGCCAGCAGCCCCCGACAGGGGGCAGATGGCTACACCTTC
once	TRBV7-9	TRBJ2-2	.	CASSLAKMTGLNTGELFF	TGTGCCAGCAGCTTAGCTAAAATGACAGGCCTCAACACCGGGGAGCTGTTTTTT
.	TRBV7-9	TRBJ1-5	.	CASHGVAGQPQHF	TGTGCCAGCCACGGGGTCGCGGGGCAGCCCCAGCATTTT
few	TRBV10-2	TRBJ2-7	TRBD2	CASSESGRAGGGYEQYF	TGCGCCAGCAGTGAGTCCGGTCGGGCGGGGGGCGGATACGAGCAGTACTTC
.	TRBV19	TRBJ2-5	TRBD1	CASSIRGTGGETQYF	TGTGCCAGTAGTATAAGGGGGACAGGGGGAGAGACCCAGTACTTC
.	TRBV19	TRBJ2-3	TRBD1	CASSMWPGQGVDTDTQYF	TGTGCCAGTAGTATGTGGCCGGGACAGGGTGTCGACACAGATACGCAGTATTTT
.	TRBV2	TRBJ1-2	.	CASHSGGYTF	TGTGCCAGTCACAGTGGCGGCTACACCTTC
.	TRBV9	TRBJ2-7	TRBD2	CASSAGGLAGVLRQYF	TGTGCCAGCAGCGCCGGGGGACTAGCGGGGGTATTAAGGCAGTACTTC
.	TRBV5-1	TRBJ2-7	.	CASSLDPQTYEQYF	TGCGCCAGCAGCTTGGATCCCCAGACCTACGAGCAGTACTTC